This T cell receptor beta chain is drawn from a study of OX40 agonist ivuxolimab in advanced cancers. Patients had blood sampled at baseline and again on cycle 4 day 1 and cycle 7 day 1. Generated by immunoSEQ multiplex PCR, the TCRdb table keeps only in-frame clones and is missing some. This table has about 80,000 clones, 90% appearing once. Germline lookup yields CDR1 KGHSH and CDR2 LQKENI. Unmatched junction bases numbered 4, after V lost 2 bases and J lost 1 base. The CDR3 loop spans 16 amino acids. The V gene is TRBV18, the J gene TRBJ2-3; TRBD2 matches 9 bases. The sequence derives from an adult with an advanced solid tumor such as melanoma, head and neck, liver or kidney cancer. Source: CD4+ or CD8+ T cells sorted from blood, taken in a trial of the OX40 agonist ivuxolimab. The CDR3 loop is CASSPAASGGTDTQYF. DNA of the CDR3: TGTGCCAGCTCACCAGCGGCTAGCGGGGGCACAGATACGCAGTATTTT.